A selection of T cell receptor beta chains follows, all from one sample in a study of blood T cell repertoires in COVID-19. Clones were sequenced by immunoSEQ multiplex PCR, and TCRdb holds only the in-frame ones, with some missing. The table includes 150,000 to 180,000 clones, approximately 83% detected once. The source material was peripheral blood. The receptors stem from a woman aged 60-75 years with acute or convalescent COVID-19. CDR3s include the opening cysteine and the closing phenylalanine or tryptophan. Each record gives: D gene, V gene, clone size, J gene, CDR3 protein, CDR3 DNA. D genes are given only for firm matches. Not all rows give a size; the values are once, few, many and, for expanded clones, a class.

TRBD2	TRBV11-3	NA	TRBJ2-1	CASSPGGTSGYNEQFF	TGTGCCAGCAGCCCAGGTGGGACTAGCGGATACAATGAGCAGTTCTTC
TRBD1	TRBV24-1	NA	TRBJ2-2	CATSDPTGSGELFF	TGTGCCACCAGTGACCCGACAGGGTCCGGGGAGCTGTTTTTT
TRBD1	TRBV6-5	NA	TRBJ1-1	CASSKRQGMNTEAFF	TGTGCCAGCAGTAAACGACAGGGAATGAACACTGAAGCTTTCTTT
NA	TRBV3-1/TRBV3-2	NA	TRBJ1-1	CASSPNIQRTEAFF	TGTGCCAGCAGTCCCAACATCCAGCGCACTGAAGCTTTCTTT
TRBD1	TRBV29-1	NA	TRBJ1-2	CSGFRGPVYGYTF	TGCAGCGGGTTCAGGGGGCCGGTCTATGGCTACACCTTC
TRBD2	TRBV3-1/TRBV3-2	NA	TRBJ2-5	CASSQGRGSGGARETQYF	TGTGCCAGCAGCCAAGGAAGGGGTAGCGGGGGGGCTCGAGAGACCCAGTACTTC
NA	TRBV4-2	NA	TRBJ1-5	CASSQGENQPQHF	TGTGCCAGCAGCCAAGGGGAGAATCAGCCCCAGCATTTT
TRBD1	TRBV6-5	once	TRBJ2-5	CASSSPYRGQETQYF	TGTGCCAGCAGTTCCCCATACAGGGGGCAGGAGACCCAGTACTTC
TRBD1	TRBV19	NA	TRBJ1-5	CASLGQVGINQPQHF	TGTGCCAGTCTCGGACAGGTAGGGATCAATCAGCCCCAGCATTTT
NA	TRBV11-2	NA	TRBJ1-3	CASRRDSSGNTIYF	TGTGCCAGCAGGCGTGATTCCTCTGGAAACACCATATATTTT
TRBD1	TRBV19	once	TRBJ2-2	CASSIRGQGHLFF	TGTGCCAGTAGTATACGGGGACAGGGGCATCTGTTTTTT
NA	TRBV6-5	NA	TRBJ1-5	CASTGTGHSNQPQHF	TGTGCCAGCACCGGGACGGGACATAGCAATCAGCCCCAGCATTTT
NA	TRBV29-1	NA	TRBJ1-1	CSVASGFYANTEAFF	TGCAGCGTTGCCTCAGGATTTTATGCGAACACTGAAGCTTTCTTT
NA	TRBV2	few	TRBJ1-5	CASSGGRNQPQHF	TGTGCCAGCAGTGGCGGGAGGAATCAGCCCCAGCATTTT
NA	TRBV7-3	NA	TRBJ1-1	CASSGATGTEAFF	TGTGCCAGCAGCGGAGCCACTGGAACTGAAGCTTTCTTT
NA	TRBV29-1	NA	TRBJ1-2	CSVDPREGGYTF	TGCAGCGTTGATCCCAGGGAGGGTGGCTACACCTTC
TRBD1	TRBV28	NA	TRBJ1-2	CASSFLGQGIYGYTF	TGTGCCAGCAGTTTTCTGGGACAGGGGATCTATGGCTACACCTTC
NA	TRBV5-1	NA	TRBJ1-3	CASSSAPGSGNTIYF	TGCGCCAGCAGCTCGGCCCCGGGGTCTGGAAACACCATATATTTT
NA	TRBV10-3	NA	TRBJ2-2	CAISRLDTGELFF	TGTGCCATCAGTCGACTAGATACCGGGGAGCTGTTTTTT
TRBD1	TRBV18	NA	TRBJ1-4	CASSRDRIATNEKLFF	TGTGCCAGCTCCCGGGACAGGATCGCAACTAATGAAAAACTGTTTTTT
NA	TRBV7-9	NA	TRBJ1-1	CASSLGGGATEAFF	TGTGCCAGCAGCTTAGGAGGGGGGGCCACTGAAGCTTTCTTT